The 24 T cell receptor beta chains below were found in one sample sequenced in a study of metastatic and nonmetastatic thyroid tumors. All patients reached thyroid surgery having received no treatment beforehand. TCRdb ran MiXCR on the PCR reads. The sample lists about 4,000 clones; roughly 22% were seen once. Sequencing was done on a sample of tumor tissue. These receptors were taken from a female donor with papillary thyroid cancer or a benign thyroid nodule (not recorded which). Some clones in this sample may be carry-over from other donors' samples.

This clone was detected ten times or more. The chain employs TRBV5-4 and TRBJ2-5; weak D call: TRBD2 (5 bases). Looked up from germline, CDR1 is SGHNT and CDR2 is YYREEE (reference sequence). Trimming left V 0 bases short and J 1 base short, with 10 bases between. The CDR3 totals 15 residues. The CDR3 nucleotides read TGTGCCAGCAGCTTGGGGCGGGCGGGCCAAGAGACCCAGTACTTC. Protein sequence: CASSLGRAGQETQYF.

The genes are TRBV5-1 and TRBJ1-1; the match to TRBD1 covers 7 bases. Germline CDR1 SGHRS, CDR2 YFSETQ. The ends lost 8 bases at V and 1 base at J; junction bases unmatched: 5. The length of the CDR3 is 13 residues. CDR3 DNA sequence: TGCGCCAGTCAGACAGGGTCGAACACTGAAGCTTTCTTT. Translated, it gives CASQTGSNTEAFF.

The rearrangement uses TRBV6-5 and TRBJ2-7; TRBD2 aligns across 14 bases. The CDR3 length is 15 residues. V was pared by 4 bases and J by 4 bases, with 3 bases of the junction left unmatched. From germline, CDR1 is MNHEY and CDR2 SVGAGI. As DNA, the CDR3 is TGTGCCAGCAGTTCCGGGACTAGCGGGAGTTACGAGCAGTACTTC. Translated: CASSSGTSGSYEQYF.

This sequence joins TRBV28 and TRBJ2-5, with D possibly matching TRBD2 (5 bases). This CDR3 is 12 amino acids long. Looked up from germline, CDR1 is MDHEN and CDR2 is SYDVKM. V was shortened by 3 bases and J by 5 bases, with 7 bases between the two germline ends. CDR3 nucleotides: TGTGCCAGCAGTTTGAGGGTGGAGACCCAGTACTTC. It encodes CASSLRVETQYF.

This clone was picked up a small number of times. A read error may account for a junction end that differs from germline. The chain joins TRBV15 to TRBJ2-5; the D gene is possibly TRBD2 (5 bases). The length of the CDR3 is 15 residues. Looked up from germline, CDR1 is LNHNV and CDR2 is YYDKDF (reference sequence). The CDR3 is CATSGDPSSYLSQYF. The CDR3 DNA is TGTGCCACCAGCGGAGATCCTTCTAGCTACTTGTCCCAGTACTTC.

This clone was counted ten times or more. The chain employs TRBV2 and TRBJ2-7, with 12 nucleotides matching TRBD2. Germline CDR1 is SNHLY and CDR2 is FYNNEI. The V segment lost 1 base and the J segment 0 bases; nucleotides outside the gene matches: 10. The CDR3 contains 19 residues. CDR3 residues: CASSEDGLAGPGPSYEQYF. The CDR3 nucleotides are TGTGCCAGCAGTGAAGACGGACTAGCGGGGCCCGGCCCCTCCTACGAGCAGTACTTC.

V usage is TRBV7-6 and J usage is TRBJ2-2, with TRBD2 matching over 11 bases. The CDR3 is 15 amino acids. J was trimmed by 7 bases and V by 5 bases; bases with no gene match: 6. CDR1 and CDR2 (germline): SGHVS, FNYEAQ. As DNA, the CDR3 is TGTGCCAGCAGCCCCACTAGCGGGAGTGGCGGGGAGCTGTTTTTT. It is translated as CASSPTSGSGGELFF.

There are a few counts of this clone. Since a much larger clone is just one base distant, this may be a read error. The rearrangement joins TRBV2 to TRBJ1-1, with a tentative D call TRBD1 (6 bases). The germline V gene encodes CDR1 SNHLY and CDR2 FYNNEI. Deletions cut 6 bases from V and 1 base from J, with 12 bases between. CDR3 size: 14 residues. CDR3 nucleotides: TGTGCCAGCAGGTCGGACAGTGCGAACACTGAAGCTTTCTTT. Translating it yields CASRSDSANTEAFF.

J is TRBJ1-3 and V is TRBV6-5; possibly TRBD1 for D (5 bases). V was trimmed by 0 bases and J by 2 bases, leaving 8 bases between them. The CDR3 extends over 15 amino acids. CDR1 and CDR2 from the germline V gene are MNHEY and SVGAGI. This CDR3 reads CASSYSGLTGNTIYF. CDR3 coding DNA: TGTGCCAGCAGTTACTCGGGACTGACTGGAAACACCATATATTTT.

This clone rates as medium-sized. V gene TRBV7-9 combines with J gene TRBJ1-4, with 12 nucleotides matching TRBD1. The V segment lost 4 bases and the J segment 8 bases; nucleotides outside the gene matches: 5. The CDR3 contains 15 residues. Germline V gene sequence: CDR1 SEHNR, CDR2 FQNEAQ (reference sequence). Here the CDR3 reads CASSSTGTGGEKLFF. CDR3 nucleotide sequence: TGTGCCAGCAGCTCTACCGGGACAGGGGGCGAAAAACTGTTTTTT.

This clone appeared a few times. This chain links TRBV6-5 with TRBJ2-7; 8 positions match TRBD1. V shed 2 bases, J shed 6 bases, and the junction held 3 bases outside the gene matches. The CDR3 is made up of 13 amino acids. The germline V gene has CDR1 MNHEY and CDR2 SVGAGI. The CDR3 loop reads CASSYGQGSEQYF. The CDR3 nucleotides are TGTGCCAGCAGTTACGGACAGGGCTCCGAGCAGTACTTC.

This clone has a count of ten or more. In the same sample, other DNA sequences code for this CDR3. The J gene is TRBJ2-7, the V gene TRBV5-1; D assignment may be TRBD1 or TRBD2 (5 bases each). Germline loops: CDR1 SGHRS, CDR2 YFSETQ. V gave up 4 bases and J gave up 4 bases, with 12 bases separating them. The CDR3 has 13 residues. The CDR3 loop reads CASSRGGGYEQYF. The CDR3 DNA reads as TGCGCCAGCAGCCGGGGTGGGGGATACGAGCAGTACTTC.

This clone showed up just a few times. The genes are TRBV27 and TRBJ2-7, with 8 bases lining up with TRBD2. The germline CDR1 and CDR2 sequences are MNHEY and SMNVEV (reference sequence). The CDR3 consists of 16 residues. The ends lost 3 bases at V and 6 bases at J; junction bases unmatched: 13. DNA of the CDR3: TGTGCCAGCAGTTTTAGCGGGGAAGGCGGGGCTTCCGAGCAGTACTTC. This codes for CASSFSGEGGASEQYF.

This clone came up a few times. The chain carries TRBV28 and TRBJ2-3, with D possibly matching TRBD2 (5 bases). Trimming shortened V by 1 base and J by 5 bases, and 10 bases separated the two germline ends. This CDR3 spans 14 amino acids. The germline V gene encodes CDR1 MDHEN and CDR2 SYDVKM. This CDR3 is CASSLSGGGDTQYF. CDR3 nucleotide sequence: TGTGCCAGCAGTTTATCCGGAGGAGGAGATACGCAGTATTTT.

The chain is built from TRBV11-1 and TRBJ1-2, with 9 bases matching TRBD1. The CDR3 has 17 amino acids. Germline-derived CDR1 and CDR2 are SGHAT and FQDESV (reference sequence). J gave up 1 base and V 5 bases, and 11 bases lay outside the gene matches. The CDR3 region is CASSLGSGTGHNYGYTF. The CDR3 region has the DNA TGTGCCAGCAGCCTCGGGTCCGGGACAGGGCATAACTATGGCTACACCTTC.

The chain employs TRBV5-1 and TRBJ2-3; TRBD1 matches at 9 bases. Germline CDR1 reads SGHRS; CDR2 reads YFSETQ. This CDR3 is built from 15 residues. V dropped 6 bases and J dropped 4; count of bases not matched to a gene: 9. CDR3 region: CASTSGQGGPDTQYF. The CDR3 nucleotides read TGCGCCAGCACATCGGGACAGGGAGGCCCAGATACGCAGTATTTT. Full variable domain (rest looked up from reference TRBV5-1 and TRBJ2-3): KAGVTQTPRYLIKTRGQQVTLSCSPISGHRSVSWYQQTPGQGLQFLFEYFSETQRNKGNFPGRFSGRQFSNSRSEMNVSTLELGDSALYLCASTSGQGGPDTQYFGPGTRLTVL.

Here the CDR3 reads CASSLAQSSYNEQFF. Written as DNA, the CDR3 is TGTGCCAGCAGCTTAGCGCAGAGCTCCTACAATGAGCAGTTCTTC. The chain recombines TRBV7-8 with TRBJ2-1; D is uncertain. V shed 0 bases and J shed 0 bases, with 6 bases lying between them. CDR1 and CDR2 from the germline V gene are SGHVS and FQNEAQ. The CDR3 has 15 amino acids. Using reference TRBV7-8 and TRBJ2-1 for the parts outside the CDR3, the full variable domain is GAGVSQSPRYKVAKRGQDVALRCDPISGHVSLFWYQQALGQGPEFLTYFQNEAQLDKSGLPSDRFFAERPEGSVSTLKIQRTQQEDSAVYLCASSLAQSSYNEQFFGPGTRLTVL.

This clone is large in the sample. The genes are TRBV6-1 and TRBJ2-2, with TRBD1 as a possible D gene (6 bases). Germline values: CDR1 MNHNS, CDR2 SASEGT. The CDR3 has 14 residues. Trimming left V 4 bases short and J 0 bases short, with 6 bases between. The CDR3 nucleotides are TGTGCCAGCAGTGGGACAGCGAACACCGGGGAGCTGTTTTTT. Protein: CASSGTANTGELFF.

This clone is judged medium-sized. The J gene is TRBJ1-5, the V gene TRBV30; the D is unclear. The CDR3 totals 12 residues. The V gene's germline CDR1 is GTSNPN and CDR2 SVGIG (reference sequence). Trimming shortened V by 4 bases and J by 7 bases, and 11 bases separated the two germline ends. CDR3 in DNA: TGTGCCTGGAAAGGGTCGGGGCAGCCCCAGCATTTT. This sequence encodes CAWKGSGQPQHF.

This clone was counted only a few times. The rearrangement uses TRBV6-1 and TRBJ2-1; 10 bases agree with TRBD1. CDR1 and CDR2 from the germline V gene are MNHNS and SASEGT. The length of the CDR3 is 13 residues. Trimming cost V 4 bases and J 11 bases; bases outside gene matches: 5. CDR3 protein: CASSGDRGTKQFF. The CDR3 DNA follows: TGTGCCAGCAGTGGGGACAGGGGCACTAAGCAGTTCTTC.

This clone was seen at least ten times. The chain uses TRBV5-4 and TRBJ2-1; TRBD2 matches 13 bases. The germline V gene encodes CDR1 SGHNT and CDR2 YYREEE (reference sequence). CDR3 length equals 16 residues. V gave up 7 bases and J gave up 5 bases; unmatched junction bases: 9. The CDR3 protein is CASSVWGLAGNNEQFF. The CDR3 DNA follows: TGTGCCAGCTCTGTATGGGGACTAGCGGGGAACAATGAGCAGTTCTTC. The full variable domain, its missing parts supplied by reference TRBV5-4 and TRBJ2-1, is ETGVTQSPTHLIKTRGQQVTLRCSSQSGHNTVSWYQQALGQGPQFIFQYYREEENGRGNFPPRFSGLQFPNYSSELNVNALELDDSALYLCASSVWGLAGNNEQFFGPGTRLTVL.

This clone qualifies as medium-sized. V gene TRBV9 combines with J gene TRBJ2-1; D gene ambiguous. The CDR3 consists of 14 residues. V shed 0 bases and J shed 0 bases, with 4 bases lying between them. The germline CDR1 and CDR2 sequences are SGDLS and YYNGEE. The CDR3 is CASSVASSYNEQFF. The CDR3 DNA is TGTGCCAGCAGCGTAGCCAGCTCCTACAATGAGCAGTTCTTC.

This clone has ten or more counts. The rearrangement links TRBV4-1 to TRBJ1-1; 7 bases agree with TRBD1. This CDR3 has 15 amino acids. CDR1 is MGHRA and CDR2 is YSYEKL in the germline V gene. Germline trimming cut 1 base from V and 3 bases from J; bases unmatched to any gene: 5. CDR3 sequence (DNA): TGCGCCAGCAGCCAAGTGGGACAGATATACACTGAAGCTTTCTTT. Its translation is CASSQVGQIYTEAFF.

This clone was picked up a small number of times. The chain employs TRBV20-1 and TRBJ2-2, with TRBD2 matching 10 bases. V trimming: 3 bases; J trimming: 2 bases; junction bases outside the gene matches: 6. CDR3 length: 16 amino acids. Germline V gene lookup returns CDR1 DFQATT and CDR2 SNEGSKA (reference sequence). This CDR3 reads CSARRGLASNTGELFF. Written as DNA, the CDR3 is TGCAGTGCTAGGAGGGGACTAGCGAGTAACACCGGGGAGCTGTTTTTT.